A single sample gave rise to the 23 T cell receptor beta chains below, sequenced in a study of CD8+CD57+ T cells in acquired aplastic anemia. The TCR beta profiling, which covered VDJ combination and CDR3 sequence, was carried out using genomic DNA as the template. MiXCR, applied by TCRdb to the reads, yields one record per CDR3 protein. The table has approximately 470,000 distinct CDR3 sequences, 25% to 40% seen once; the top ten hold 0.7% to 1%. Before being chosen for sequencing, patients had shown CD8+CD57+ cell expansion by flow cytometry. The sample was sorted CD4+, CD8+, or CD8+CD57+ T cells (not recorded which) from PBMCs. The receptors were gathered from a human donor with aplastic anemia.

Comments on this clonotype: Lacking the conserved final phenylalanine or tryptophan, this CDR3 likely reflects a read error. Because the CDR3's place on the DNA is in doubt, the DNA is left out and the CDR3 is given as listed by TCRdb. This chain links TRBV19 with TRBJ1-3. Germline V gene sequence: CDR1 LNHDA, CDR2 SQIVND (reference sequence). With termini counted, the CDR3 has 10 amino acids. The CDR3 here is CSHSSGNNHL.

The genes are TRBV12-3 or TRBV12-4 and TRBJ1-2; no clear D gene. This CDR3 spans 15 amino acids. Trimming took 2 bases from V and 8 from J, leaving 18 bases between them. The CDR3 DNA is TGTGCCAGCAGTTTAAGTGGGGTGGGGAAATTAGGCTACACCTTC. Translating it yields CASSLSGVGKLGYTF.

This clonotype was counted ten times or more. V and J are TRBV7-3 and TRBJ1-1; D unclear. The V and J ends lost 2 bases and 0 bases respectively, with 4 bases between them. Per the germline V gene, CDR1 is SGHTA and CDR2 is FQGTGA. The CDR3 is made up of 13 amino acids. The CDR3 bases are TGTGCCAGCAGCTTATACGTGAACACTGAAGCTTTCTTT. Its protein is CASSLYVNTEAFF.

The sample holds many counts of this clonotype. The V call is TRBV29-1, the J call TRBJ2-5, with TRBD1 as a possible D gene (6 bases). V gave up 3 bases and J gave up 0 bases, with 20 bases separating them. This CDR3 is built from 17 residues. Germline CDR1 SQVTM, CDR2 ANQGSEA. CDR3 nucleotides: TGCAGCGTTGAGCTCATCACTGCTTGGGACAACCAAGAGACCCAGTACTTC. Translated, it gives CSVELITAWDNQETQYF.

This clonotype was detected a few times. This chain uses TRBV9 with TRBJ2-3, with unresolved D. This CDR3 comprises 15 residues. Per germline, CDR1 SGDLS and CDR2 YYNGEE. Between the trimmed V and J ends, which lost 0 bases and 2 bases, there was a span of 10 bases. The CDR3 DNA reads TGTGCCAGCAGCGTAGTGGGCAAAGACACAGATACGCAGTATTTT. Its translation is CASSVVGKDTDTQYF.

DNA for the CDR3: TGTGCCAGCAGCATGGACAGGATAACCACCGGGGAGCTGTTTTTT. Translating it yields CASSMDRITTGELFF. This rearrangement joins TRBV11-2 to TRBJ2-2; TRBD1 aligns across 7 bases. The germline CDR1 and CDR2 sequences are SGHAT and FQNNGV. The CDR3 loop spans 15 amino acids. The V and J ends lost 5 bases and 4 bases, in that order; junction bases with no gene match: 7.

This clonotype has only a few counts. The rearrangement uses TRBV6-1 and TRBJ1-5, with D possibly TRBD1 on 5 matching bases. Deletions cut 2 bases from V and 3 bases from J, with 17 bases between. This CDR3 comprises 17 residues. CDR1 and CDR2 (germline): MNHNS, SASEGT. The CDR3 reads CASSEFRGGAPNQPQHF. CDR3 DNA: TGTGCCAGCAGTGAATTTAGGGGCGGAGCCCCCAATCAGCCCCAGCATTTT.

Points on this clonotype: A much larger clone sits a single nucleotide away, making a read error possible. The V gene is TRBV29-1, the J gene TRBJ2-2; TRBD1 is a possible D gene (6 bases). This CDR3 comprises 12 residues. Trimming removed 6 bases from V and 5 bases from J, with 10 bases in between. CDR1 SQVTM and CDR2 ANQGSEA come from the germline V gene. The DNA of the CDR3 is TGCAGCGTCCAGACAGGAACCGGGGAGCTGTTTTTT. Residues: CSVQTGTGELFF.

This clonotype was detected a few times. This sequence may be a read error, since a much larger clone differs from it by one base. The rearrangement uses TRBV7-6 and TRBJ2-1, with D possibly TRBD2 on 6 matching bases. The length of the CDR3 is 11 residues. CDR1 is SGHVS, CDR2 FNYEAQ, per germline. Here the CDR3 DNA reads TGTGCCGGCAGCTTAGGGGACTCTCGGTTCTTC. It yields the protein CAGSLGDSRFF.

V gene TRBV12-3 or TRBV12-4 combines with J gene TRBJ1-6, with 7 positions matching TRBD1. V was clipped by 4 bases and J by 7 bases; unmatched bases: 10. This CDR3 is 16 amino acids long. The CDR3, as DNA: TGTGCCAGCAGTTACCGGACAGGACAAGGCAATTCACCCCTCCACTTT. Its protein is CASSYRTGQGNSPLHF.

This clonotype was observed a handful of times. The V gene is TRBV6-5, the J gene TRBJ2-3, with D hard to call. Trimming left V 4 bases short and J 2 bases short, with 10 bases between. Germline V lookup: CDR1 MNHEY, CDR2 SVGAGI. The CDR3 has 14 residues. DNA of the CDR3: TGTGCCAGCAGTTCGCGGCGATACACAGATACGCAGTATTTT. This translates into CASSSRRYTDTQYF.

In the case of this clonotype: Possible read error: a much larger clone is one base away. The CDR3 protein is CASSKTVSTEAFF. In DNA form, the CDR3 reads TGTGCCAGCAGTAAGACCGTGAGCACTGAAGCTTTCTTT. This chain uses TRBV6-1 with TRBJ1-1; D not resolved. The germline CDR1 and CDR2 sequences are MNHNS and SASEGT. Trimming took off 5 bases at V and 4 bases at J, with 11 bases between the two ends. CDR3 length: 13 amino acids.

The sample holds one count of this clonotype. The gene calls are TRBV6-1 and TRBJ2-7; TRBD2 aligns across 11 bases. The CDR3 contains 14 residues. J lost 4 bases, V lost 8 bases, and 7 bases had no gene match. Germline assignment: CDR1 MNHNS and CDR2 SASEGT. CDR3 loop: CASGRLAGRYEQYF. Written as DNA, the CDR3 is TGTGCCAGCGGAAGACTAGCGGGGAGATACGAGCAGTACTTC.

This clonotype was found a few times. The genes are TRBV5-6 and TRBJ2-3; 10 bases fit TRBD2. Per germline, CDR1 SGHDT and CDR2 YYEEEE. The V segment lost 0 bases and the J segment 2 bases; nucleotides outside the gene matches: 6. The CDR3 is made up of 17 amino acids. CDR3 DNA: TGTGCCAGCAGCTTGGACGGACTAGCGGATTCCACAGATACGCAGTATTTT. It codes for CASSLDGLADSTDTQYF.

This CDR3 reads CASSWERIIMNTEAFF. CDR3 in DNA: TGTGCCAGCAGCTGGGAGCGGATTATAATGAACACTGAAGCTTTCTTT. The rearrangement joins TRBV7-8 to TRBJ1-1; D is unresolved. The CDR3 covers 16 residues. Per germline, CDR1 SGHVS and CDR2 FQNEAQ. Trimming removed 4 bases at V and 0 bases at J, with 15 bases between.

This clonotype was counted a single time. The rearrangement links TRBV2 to TRBJ2-7; TRBD1 might be the D (6 bases). CDR1 and CDR2 from the germline V gene are SNHLY and FYNNEI. Trimming shortened V by 6 bases and J by 7 bases, and 16 bases separated the two germline ends. The CDR3 length is 13 residues. CDR3 nucleotides: TGTGCCAGCAGCCGGGACACGACGGGAGAGCAGTACTTC. This sequence encodes CASSRDTTGEQYF.

This clonotype showed up just a few times. The rearrangement links TRBV7-2 to TRBJ2-1, with D hard to call. Trimming pared 1 base from V and 9 bases from J, leaving 7 bases between. The germline CDR1 and CDR2 sequences are SGHTA and FQGNSA. This CDR3 is 12 amino acids long. The CDR3, as DNA: TGTGCCAGCAGCTTAGGGATCTCTGAGCAGTTCTTC. This sequence encodes CASSLGISEQFF.

The chain has TRBV5-1 and TRBJ2-3, with a tentative D call TRBD2 (6 bases). The V end lost 9 bases, the J end lost 4 bases, and 15 bases lay between the germline ends. Germline lookup yields CDR1 SGHRS and CDR2 YFSETQ. This CDR3 spans 13 amino acids. CDR3 sequence reads: CATRGIGADTQYF. The CDR3 DNA reads TGCGCCACACGGGGGATCGGGGCAGATACGCAGTATTTT.

The V and J genes are TRBV5-4 and TRBJ2-3; TRBD1 matches 8 bases. This CDR3 spans 16 amino acids. V lost 1 base to trimming and J lost 3 bases; unmatched junction nucleotides: 7. Germline V gene sequence: CDR1 SGHNT, CDR2 YYREEE (reference sequence). The CDR3, as DNA: TGTGCCAGCAGCTTGTCAGGGGGCGCTCTTACAGATACGCAGTATTTT. Amino acid sequence: CASSLSGGALTDTQYF.

This clonotype is a singleton in its sample. The gene calls are TRBV6-2 or TRBV6-3 and TRBJ2-7, with TRBD1 matching 7 bases. There are 15 residues in the CDR3. From germline, CDR1 is MNHEY and CDR2 SVGEGT. V was clipped by 6 bases and J by 2 bases; unmatched bases: 10. The CDR3 coding sequence is TGTGCCAGCAGAATGAGTTCCACAGGGGCCTACGAGCAGTACTTC. It translates to CASRMSSTGAYEQYF.

The sample holds many counts of this clonotype. This chain links TRBV9 with TRBJ1-2; D call uncertain. The V gene lost 3 bases and the J gene lost 4 bases, with 19 bases spanning the gap. This CDR3 is 16 amino acids long. Looked up from germline, CDR1 is SGDLS and CDR2 is YYNGEE. The CDR3 protein is CASSAVRNPGLYGYTF. CDR3 coding DNA: TGTGCCAGCAGCGCAGTCAGGAATCCAGGTCTCTATGGCTACACCTTC.

This clonotype was seen just once. This chain links TRBV29-1 with TRBJ1-2, with no clear D. V was clipped by 4 bases and J by 2 bases, with 8 bases between them. Germline lookup yields CDR1 SQVTM and CDR2 ANQGSEA. The CDR3 is made up of 12 amino acids. The CDR3 reads CSVAKGNYGYTF. The CDR3 region has the DNA TGCAGCGTTGCAAAGGGCAACTATGGCTACACCTTC.

The chain uses TRBV5-1 and TRBJ2-7; TRBD2 matches 14 bases. The germline V gene encodes CDR1 SGHRS and CDR2 YFSETQ. The V gene end was trimmed by 7 bases and the J gene end by 3 bases; junction bases not matched to a gene: 12. This CDR3 has 17 residues. The CDR3: CASSHRTGTSGGYEQYF. CDR3 DNA: TGCGCCAGCTCACACCGGACCGGGACTAGCGGGGGCTACGAGCAGTACTTC.